One sample yielded the 2 T cell receptor beta chains listed below, sequenced in a study of regulatory T cells in long-lasting Graves disease. Building the TCR beta libraries relied on iRepertoire HTBI primers, and CDR3 regions underwent Arm-PCR. TCRdb analysed the multiplex PCR reads with MiXCR anew, one entry per CDR3 protein. Altogether some 450,000 distinct CDR3 sequences are present, about a quarter being singletons, with the ten largest covering approximately 28%. Time point defined: persistent/refractory GD, antithyroid drugs over 5 years with positive TRAb. Extracted PBMC RNA gave rise to the TCR library. Sequencing used peripheral blood mononuclear cells (PBMCs), obtained when the disease was refractory, from a patient treated with antithyroid drugs. The receptor set was obtained from a female donor with Graves disease.

This clonotype was detected ten times or more. The chain recombines TRBV5-1 with TRBJ2-2; 9 nucleotides line up with TRBD1. V shed 7 bases and J 4 bases; nucleotides not matched to a gene: 8. The CDR3 has 15 residues. CDR1 and CDR2 (germline): SGHRS, YFSETQ. CDR3 sequence: CASGDGDRVTGELFF. The CDR3 nucleotides read TGCGCCAGCGGAGACGGGGACAGGGTCACCGGGGAGCTGTTTTTT.

This clonotype was counted only a few times. The CDR3 nucleotides read TGTGCCAGCAGCCTTCGCGGGAGAGCCCGACTCACAGATACGCAGTATTTT. Translating it yields CASSLRGRARLTDTQYF. This chain connects TRBV11-1 to TRBJ2-3, with 7 bases lining up with TRBD2. V shed 5 bases, J shed 2 bases, and the junction held 13 bases outside the gene matches. The CDR3 contains 17 residues. The germline gives CDR1 SGHAT, CDR2 FQDESV (reference sequence).